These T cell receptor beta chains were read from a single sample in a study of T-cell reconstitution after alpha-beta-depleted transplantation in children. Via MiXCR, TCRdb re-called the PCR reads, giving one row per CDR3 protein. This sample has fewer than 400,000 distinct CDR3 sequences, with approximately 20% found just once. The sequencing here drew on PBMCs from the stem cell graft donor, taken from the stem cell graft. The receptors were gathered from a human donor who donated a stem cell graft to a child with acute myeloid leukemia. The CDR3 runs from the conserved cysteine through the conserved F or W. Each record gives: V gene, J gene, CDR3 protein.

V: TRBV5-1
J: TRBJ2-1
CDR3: CASSLYGREVEQFF

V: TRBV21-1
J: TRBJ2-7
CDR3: CASSLGTTQCEQYF

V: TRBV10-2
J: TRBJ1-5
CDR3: CASRDTDHSNQPQHF

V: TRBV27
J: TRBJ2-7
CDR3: CASSLLGGFAYEQYF

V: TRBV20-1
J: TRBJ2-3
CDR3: CSVRNGGWSTDTQYF

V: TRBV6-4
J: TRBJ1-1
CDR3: CASSDSWVNTEAFF

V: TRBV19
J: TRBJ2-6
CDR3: CASSIVESLPSGANVLTF

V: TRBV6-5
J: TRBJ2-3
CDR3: CASSFSLIAGGKKGDTQYF

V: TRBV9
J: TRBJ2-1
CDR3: CASSVGGSRSREQFF

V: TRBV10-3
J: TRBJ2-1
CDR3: CAISTSGRRIEQFF

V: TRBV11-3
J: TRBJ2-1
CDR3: CASSLVGLDLDYNEQFF

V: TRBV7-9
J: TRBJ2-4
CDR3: CASSTAATAVDIQYF

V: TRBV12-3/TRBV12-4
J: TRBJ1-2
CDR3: CASTEGGYGYTF

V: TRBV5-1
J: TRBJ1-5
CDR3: CASSPDRRDQPQHF

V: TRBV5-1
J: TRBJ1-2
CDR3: CASSFNRDGYTF

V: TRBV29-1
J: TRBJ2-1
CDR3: CSVGQRETYEQFF

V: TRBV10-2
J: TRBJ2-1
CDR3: CASSWVVAGSSYNEQFF

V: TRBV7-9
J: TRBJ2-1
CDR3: CASSPVGEQFF

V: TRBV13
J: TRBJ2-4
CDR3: CASSRIAKNIQYF

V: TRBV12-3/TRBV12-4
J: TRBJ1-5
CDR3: CASTLLGAGQPQHF

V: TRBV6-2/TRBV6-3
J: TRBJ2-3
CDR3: CAGAPGPRDTDTQYF

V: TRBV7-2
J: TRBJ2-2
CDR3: CASSPRSGRETGELFF

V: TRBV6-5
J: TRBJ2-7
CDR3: CATSGLAGEQYF

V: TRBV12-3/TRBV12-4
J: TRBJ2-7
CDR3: CASSSRDRGLNEQYF

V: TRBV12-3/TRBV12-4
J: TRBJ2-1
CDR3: CATRLRESRHEQFF

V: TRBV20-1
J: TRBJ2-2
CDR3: CSATQGNGELFF

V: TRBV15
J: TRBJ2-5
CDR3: CATSRKQGEETQYF

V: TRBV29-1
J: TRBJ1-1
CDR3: CSVAADSNTEAFF

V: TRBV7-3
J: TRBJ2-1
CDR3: CASSLRRGGGWNEQFF